Each of the 19 T cell receptor beta chains below was sequenced from the same sample in a study of T cell responses to AZD1222 COVID-19 vaccine. Sequencing was performed with immunoSEQ multiplex PCR; in TCRdb, only in-frame clones are kept and a portion is missing. The repertoire includes about 100,000 clones, more than 70% of them detected once, and around 15% sits in the top ten. Sequencing used peripheral blood, obtained on day 0 of AZD1222 vaccination. These TCRs come from an adult in good health.

This chain links TRBV5-4 with TRBJ2-3; D is unclear. V lost 4 bases and J lost 3, with 12 bases in between. The CDR3 spans 14 residues. The germline V gene encodes CDR1 SGHNT and CDR2 YYREEE (reference sequence). The CDR3 DNA reads as TGTGCCAGCAGCCATTTAGGCTGGACAGATACGCAGTATTTT. This gives the protein CASSHLGWTDTQYF.

This sequence joins TRBV29-1 and TRBJ2-7; D is ambiguous. The CDR3 consists of 13 residues. Germline V CDR1 and CDR2: SQVTM, ANQGSEA. Trimming cost V 1 base and J 7 bases, with 14 bases left between them. CDR3 residues: CSVEGGPGREQYF. For the CDR3, the DNA is TGCAGCGTTGAAGGTGGGCCTGGGCGGGAGCAGTACTTC.

V usage is TRBV18 and J usage is TRBJ2-5; no firm D call. Germline V CDR1 and CDR2: KGHSH, LQKENI. V was trimmed by 2 bases and J by 4 bases, leaving 8 bases between them. The CDR3 covers 13 residues. The CDR3 region is CASSPSAVETQYF. The CDR3 DNA reads TGTGCCAGCTCACCATCTGCTGTAGAGACCCAGTACTTC. Full variable domain (remainder filled in from reference TRBV18 and TRBJ2-5): NAGVMQNPRHLVRRRGQEARLRCSPMKGHSHVYWYRQLPEEGLKFMVYLQKENIIDESGMPKERFSAEFPKEGPSILRIQQVVRGDSAAYFCASSPSAVETQYFGPGTRLLVL.

The chain has TRBV7-9 and TRBJ2-1; D is unresolved. V lost 5 bases, J lost 0 bases, and 11 bases lay in between. Germline V gives CDR1 SEHNR, CDR2 FQNEAQ (reference sequence). The CDR3 covers 15 residues. In DNA form, the CDR3 reads TGTGCCAGCAGCGCACACGGTACCTCCTACAATGAGCAGTTCTTC. This codes for CASSAHGTSYNEQFF.

Points on this clone: It is unclear where the CDR3 begins or ends on the DNA, so no DNA is shown, and the CDR3 is as TCRdb lists it. This sequence joins TRBV4-3 and TRBJ1-2. Germline lookup yields CDR1 LGHNA and CDR2 YSLEER. The CDR3 is 16 amino acids long, termini counted. CDR3 sequence reads: CASSQDLRAGDYGYTF.

This CDR3 reads CASRDPRGRPDEQFF. The CDR3 DNA reads as TGTGCCAGCAGGGACCCTAGAGGGAGGCCGGATGAGCAGTTCTTC. The chain is built from TRBV2 and TRBJ2-1, with D possibly being TRBD2 (6 bases). Germline-derived CDR1 and CDR2 are SNHLY and FYNNEI. With 6 bases removed from V and 8 bases from J, the gap between germline ends came to 20 bases. The CDR3 sequence is 15 residues long.

The chain joins TRBV27 to TRBJ1-4, with 7 bases lining up with TRBD1. CDR1 and CDR2 (germline): MNHEY, SMNVEV (reference sequence). Germline trimming cut 8 bases from V and 7 bases from J; bases unmatched to any gene: 10. The CDR3 totals 14 residues. In DNA, the CDR3 is TGTGCCAGCGGCAGACAGGGTCGGGGTGAAAAACTGTTTTTT. Translated: CASGRQGRGEKLFF.

V is TRBV5-1 and J is TRBJ1-3; the match to TRBD1 covers 7 bases. J lost 0 bases, V lost 4 bases, and 10 bases had no gene match. This CDR3 is built from 17 residues. Germline CDR1 and CDR2: SGHRS and YFSETQ. The DNA for the CDR3 is TGCGCCAGCAGCGCGTCGACAGGGCTCGTCTCTGGAAACACCATATATTTT. This translates into CASSASTGLVSGNTIYF.

This clone was recorded at least ten times. The chain joins TRBV11-2 to TRBJ1-1; the D gene is possibly TRBD1 (6 bases). The V and J ends lost 5 bases and 1 base respectively, with 8 bases between them. Germline V gene lookup returns CDR1 SGHAT and CDR2 FQNNGV. CDR3 length: 13 residues. The CDR3 is CASSTQGNTEAFF. Here the CDR3 DNA reads TGTGCCAGCAGCACACAGGGGAACACTGAAGCTTTCTTT.

CDR3 bases: TGTGCCAGCTCAACCGACAGGTTGGGCTACACCTTC. This codes for CASSTDRLGYTF. This rearrangement joins TRBV18 to TRBJ1-2; a possible D gene is TRBD1 (6 bases). Trimming took 5 bases from V and 8 from J, leaving 12 bases between them. Germline-derived CDR1 and CDR2 are KGHSH and LQKENI. This CDR3 is 12 amino acids long.

For the CDR3, the DNA is TGTGCCAGCAGCTTAGGGCCTTTGGAGACCCAGTACTTC. Protein: CASSLGPLETQYF. The V call is TRBV11-3, the J call TRBJ2-5, with unresolved D. CDR1 and CDR2 (germline): SGHNT, YENEEA. The CDR3 contains 13 residues. The V gene lost 1 base and the J gene lost 5 bases, with 8 bases spanning the gap.

The rearrangement joins TRBV5-8 to TRBJ2-3, with 10 bases identical to TRBD2. J lost 4 bases, V lost 4 bases, and 15 bases had no gene match. This CDR3 is built from 18 residues. The V gene's germline CDR1 is SGHTS and CDR2 YDEGEE. CDR3 loop: CASSRQAKRGGRADTQYF. CDR3 DNA: TGTGCCAGCAGCCGCCAAGCAAAGCGGGGGGGCAGGGCAGATACGCAGTATTTT.

This chain joins TRBV19 and TRBJ2-1, with 8 positions matching TRBD2. J lost 8 bases, V lost 4 bases, and 13 bases had no gene match. This CDR3 has 16 residues. Germline V CDR1 and CDR2: LNHDA, SQIVND (reference sequence). CDR3 protein: CASSTYSGITLDEQFF. The DNA for the CDR3 is TGTGCCAGTAGTACTTATAGCGGGATCACCTTGGATGAGCAGTTCTTC.

This chain links TRBV2 with TRBJ2-2, with 7 nucleotides matching TRBD1. The germline V gene has CDR1 SNHLY and CDR2 FYNNEI. The trim removed 7 bases at V and 1 base at J, leaving 6 bases unmatched. This CDR3 spans 15 amino acids. CDR3: CASIKGARNTGELFF. CDR3 bases: TGTGCCAGCATCAAGGGGGCGCGGAACACCGGGGAGCTGTTTTTT. The whole variable domain, filled in from reference TRBV2 and TRBJ2-2, reads EPEVTQTPSHQVTQMGQEVILRCVPISNHLYFYWYRQILGQKVEFLVSFYNNEISEKSEIFDDQFSVERPDGSNFTLKIRSTKLEDSAMYFCASIKGARNTGELFFGEGSRLTVL.

The chain links TRBV5-1 to TRBJ2-3; 7 bases agree with TRBD2. Germline V lookup: CDR1 SGHRS, CDR2 YFSETQ. After removal of 5 bases from V and 1 base from J, the junction contained 4 bases not matched to a gene. The CDR3 has 14 amino acids. For the CDR3, the DNA is TGCGCCAGCAGGGCGGGGGAGGGCACAGATACGCAGTATTTT. This codes for CASRAGEGTDTQYF.

Written as DNA, the CDR3 is TGTGCCAGCAGGACAGGGGCTTCTGAAGCTTTCTTT. It is translated as CASRTGASEAFF. The chain joins TRBV5-8 to TRBJ1-1; 8 positions match TRBD1. Looked up from germline, CDR1 is SGHTS and CDR2 is YDEGEE. The CDR3 is 12 residues long. With 5 bases clipped from V and 6 bases from J, the junction kept 3 bases outside the gene matches.

The chain couples TRBV7-9 to TRBJ1-1; no definite D call. Germline V CDR1 and CDR2: SEHNR, FQNEAQ (reference sequence). This CDR3 comprises 13 residues. V was cut by 6 bases and J by 4 bases, with 12 bases left in between. The chain's CDR3 is CASSVGLVTEAFF. CDR3 in DNA: TGTGCCAGCAGTGTGGGGTTGGTCACTGAAGCTTTCTTT.

J is TRBJ1-2 and V is TRBV24-1, with no clear D. The CDR3 extends over 14 amino acids. CDR1 and CDR2 (germline): KGHDR, SFDVKD. V was cut by 4 bases and J by 1 base, with 9 bases left in between. As DNA, the CDR3 is TGTGCCACCAGTGAGCGGGCTCATAACTATGGCTACACCTTC. This codes for CATSERAHNYGYTF.

This sequence joins TRBV19 and TRBJ2-5, with 10 bases lining up with TRBD2. This CDR3 region has 14 residues. Trimming removed 6 bases from V and 7 bases from J; junction bases left unmatched: 8. Germline V gene lookup returns CDR1 LNHDA and CDR2 SQIVND (reference sequence). CDR3 DNA: TGTGCCAGTAGGGGAGCGGGAGGGCCAGGGACCCAGTACTTC. It codes for CASRGAGGPGTQYF.